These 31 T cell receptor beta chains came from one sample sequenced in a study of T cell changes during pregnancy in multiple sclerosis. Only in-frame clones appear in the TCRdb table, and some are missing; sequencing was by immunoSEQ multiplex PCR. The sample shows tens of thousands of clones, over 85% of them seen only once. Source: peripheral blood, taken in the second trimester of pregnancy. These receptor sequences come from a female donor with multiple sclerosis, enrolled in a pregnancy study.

Here the CDR3 reads CASSGDFLGVYEQYF. The DNA for the CDR3 is TGTGCCAGCAGCGGAGATTTCCTAGGAGTATACGAGCAGTACTTC. This chain uses TRBV6-5 with TRBJ2-7; D call uncertain. Per germline, CDR1 MNHEY and CDR2 SVGAGI. This CDR3 is 15 amino acids long. Trimming removed 6 bases from V and 4 bases from J, with 19 bases in between.

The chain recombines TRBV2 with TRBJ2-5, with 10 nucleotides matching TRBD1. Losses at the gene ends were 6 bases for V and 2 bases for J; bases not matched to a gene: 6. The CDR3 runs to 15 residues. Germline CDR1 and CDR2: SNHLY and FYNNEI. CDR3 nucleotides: TGTGCCAGCAGCGACAGGGGGCGTCAACAAGAGACCCAGTACTTC. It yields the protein CASSDRGRQQETQYF.

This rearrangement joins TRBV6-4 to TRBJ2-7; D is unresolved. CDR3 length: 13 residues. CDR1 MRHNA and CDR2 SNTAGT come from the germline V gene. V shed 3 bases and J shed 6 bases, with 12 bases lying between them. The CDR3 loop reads CASSESSLTEQYF. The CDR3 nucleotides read TGTGCCAGCAGTGAAAGTAGTCTCACCGAGCAGTACTTC.

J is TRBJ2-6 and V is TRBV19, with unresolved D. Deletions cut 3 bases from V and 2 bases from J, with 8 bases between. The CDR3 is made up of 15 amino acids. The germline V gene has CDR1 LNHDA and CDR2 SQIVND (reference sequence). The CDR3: CASSIRVAGANVLTF. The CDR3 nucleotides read TGTGCCAGTAGTATTCGAGTTGCTGGGGCCAACGTCCTGACTTTC. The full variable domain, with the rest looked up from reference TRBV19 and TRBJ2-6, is DGGITQSPKYLFRKEGQNVTLSCEQNLNHDAMYWYRQDPGQGLRLIYYSQIVNDFQKGDIAEGYSVSREKKESFPLTVTSAQKNPTAFYLCASSIRVAGANVLTFGAGSRLTVL.

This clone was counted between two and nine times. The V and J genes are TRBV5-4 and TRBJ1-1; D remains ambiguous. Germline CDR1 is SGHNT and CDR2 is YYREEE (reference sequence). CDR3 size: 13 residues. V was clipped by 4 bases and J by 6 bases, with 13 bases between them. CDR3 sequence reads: CASSPGTDPEAFF. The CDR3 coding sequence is TGTGCCAGCAGCCCGGGTACGGATCCTGAAGCTTTCTTT. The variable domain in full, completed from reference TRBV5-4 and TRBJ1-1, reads ETGVTQSPTHLIKTRGQQVTLRCSSQSGHNTVSWYQQALGQGPQFIFQYYREEENGRGNFPPRFSGLQFPNYSSELNVNALELDDSALYLCASSPGTDPEAFFGQGTRLTVV.

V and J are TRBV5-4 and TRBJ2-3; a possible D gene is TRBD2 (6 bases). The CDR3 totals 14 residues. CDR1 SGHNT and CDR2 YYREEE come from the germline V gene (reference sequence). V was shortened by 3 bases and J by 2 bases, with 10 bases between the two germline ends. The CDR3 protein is CASSSRGNTDTQYF. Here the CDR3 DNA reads TGTGCCAGCAGCTCGCGGGGAAACACAGATACGCAGTATTTT.

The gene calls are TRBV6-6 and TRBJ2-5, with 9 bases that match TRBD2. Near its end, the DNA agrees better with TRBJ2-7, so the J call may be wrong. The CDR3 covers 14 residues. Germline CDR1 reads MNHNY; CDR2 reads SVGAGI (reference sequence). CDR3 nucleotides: TGTGCCAGCTCAGTGTCTAGCGGGACCTACGAGCAGTACTTC. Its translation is CASSVSSGTYEQYF.

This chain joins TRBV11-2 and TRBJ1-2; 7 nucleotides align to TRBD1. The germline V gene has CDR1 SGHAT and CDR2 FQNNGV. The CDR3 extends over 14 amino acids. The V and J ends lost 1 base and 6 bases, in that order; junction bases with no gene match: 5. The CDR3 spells CASSLVRGLDGYTF. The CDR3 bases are TGTGCCAGCAGCTTAGTTAGGGGGCTGGATGGCTACACCTTC.

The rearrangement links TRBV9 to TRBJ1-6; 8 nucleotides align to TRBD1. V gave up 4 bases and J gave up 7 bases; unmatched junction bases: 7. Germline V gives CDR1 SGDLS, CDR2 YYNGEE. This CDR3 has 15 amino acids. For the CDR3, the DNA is TGTGCCAGCAGCTCCACGGGACAGGACAATTCACCCCTCCACTTT. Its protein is CASSSTGQDNSPLHF.

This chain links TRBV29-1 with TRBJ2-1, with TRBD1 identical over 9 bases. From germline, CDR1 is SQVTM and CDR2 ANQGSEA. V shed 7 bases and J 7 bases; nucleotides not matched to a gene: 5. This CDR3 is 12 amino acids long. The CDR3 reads CSAGTGRNEQFF. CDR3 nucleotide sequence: TGCAGCGCCGGGACAGGGCGGAATGAGCAGTTCTTC.

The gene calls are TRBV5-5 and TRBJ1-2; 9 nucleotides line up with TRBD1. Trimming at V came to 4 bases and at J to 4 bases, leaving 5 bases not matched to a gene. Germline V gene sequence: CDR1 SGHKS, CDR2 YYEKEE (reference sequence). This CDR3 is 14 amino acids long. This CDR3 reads CASSRPTGGYGYTF. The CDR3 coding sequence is TGTGCCAGCAGCCGCCCGACAGGGGGCTATGGCTACACCTTC.

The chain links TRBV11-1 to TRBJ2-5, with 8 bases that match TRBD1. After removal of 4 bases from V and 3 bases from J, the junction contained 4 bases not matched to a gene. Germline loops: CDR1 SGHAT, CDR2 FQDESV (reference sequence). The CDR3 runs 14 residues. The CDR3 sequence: CASSSKTGEETQYF. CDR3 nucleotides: TGTGCCAGCAGCTCCAAGACAGGGGAAGAGACCCAGTACTTC.

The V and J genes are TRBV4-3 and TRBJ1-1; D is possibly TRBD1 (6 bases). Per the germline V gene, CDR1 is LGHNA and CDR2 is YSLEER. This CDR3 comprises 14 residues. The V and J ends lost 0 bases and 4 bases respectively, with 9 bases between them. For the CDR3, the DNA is TGCGCCAGCAGCCAAGAATTCAGGGGCACTGAAGCTTTCTTT. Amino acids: CASSQEFRGTEAFF.

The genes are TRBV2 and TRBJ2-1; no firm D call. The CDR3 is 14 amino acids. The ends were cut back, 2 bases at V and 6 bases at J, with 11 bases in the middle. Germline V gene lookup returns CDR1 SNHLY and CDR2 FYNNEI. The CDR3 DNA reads TGTGCCAGCAGTGAACTAGTCAGTATCAATGAGCAGTTCTTC. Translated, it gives CASSELVSINEQFF.

CDR3 in DNA: TGCGCCAGCAGCCCCGACTTGGTCTCCTACGAGCAGTACTTC. As protein: CASSPDLVSYEQYF. V usage is TRBV10-2 and J usage is TRBJ2-7; D gene ambiguous. The V gene's germline CDR1 is WSHSY and CDR2 SAAADI. This CDR3 spans 14 amino acids. Trimming removed 6 bases from V and 0 bases from J, with 12 bases in between.

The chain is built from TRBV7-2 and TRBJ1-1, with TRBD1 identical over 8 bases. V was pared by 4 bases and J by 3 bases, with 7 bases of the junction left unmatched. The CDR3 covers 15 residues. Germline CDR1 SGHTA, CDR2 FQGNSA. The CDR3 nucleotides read TGTGCCAGCAGCTCCCCTGACAGGGGCGACACTGAAGCTTTCTTT. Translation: CASSSPDRGDTEAFF.

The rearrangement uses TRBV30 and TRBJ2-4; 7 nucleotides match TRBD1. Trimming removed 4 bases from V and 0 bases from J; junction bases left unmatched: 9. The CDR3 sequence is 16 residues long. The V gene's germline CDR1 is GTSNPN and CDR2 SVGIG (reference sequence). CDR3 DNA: TGTGCCTGGACCCCCCCGGGACAGATAGCCAAAAACATTCAGTACTTC. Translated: CAWTPPGQIAKNIQYF.

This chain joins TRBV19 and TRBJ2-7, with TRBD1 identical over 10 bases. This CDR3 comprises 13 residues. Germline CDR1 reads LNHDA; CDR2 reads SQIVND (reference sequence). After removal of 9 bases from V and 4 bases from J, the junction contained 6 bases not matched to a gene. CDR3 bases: TGTGCCAGCGGACAGGGGGTTATGTACGAGCAGTACTTC. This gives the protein CASGQGVMYEQYF.

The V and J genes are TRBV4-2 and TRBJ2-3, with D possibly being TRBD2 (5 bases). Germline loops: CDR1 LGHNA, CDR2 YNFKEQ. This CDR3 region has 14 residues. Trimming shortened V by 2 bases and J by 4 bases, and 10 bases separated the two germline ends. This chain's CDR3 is CASSQSWGADTQYF. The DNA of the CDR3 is TGTGCCAGCAGCCAAAGTTGGGGAGCAGATACGCAGTATTTT.

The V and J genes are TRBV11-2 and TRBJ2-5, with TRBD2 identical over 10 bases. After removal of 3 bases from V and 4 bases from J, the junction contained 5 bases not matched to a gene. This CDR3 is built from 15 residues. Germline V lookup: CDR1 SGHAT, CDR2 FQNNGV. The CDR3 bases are TGTGCCAGCAGCTTGCTAGCGGGAGCGTCAGAGACCCAGTACTTC. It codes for CASSLLAGASETQYF.

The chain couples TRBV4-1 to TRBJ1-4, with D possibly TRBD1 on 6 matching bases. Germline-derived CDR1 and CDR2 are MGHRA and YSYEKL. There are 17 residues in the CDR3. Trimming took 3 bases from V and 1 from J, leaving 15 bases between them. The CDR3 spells CASSHGQRGGTNEKLFF. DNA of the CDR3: TGCGCCAGCAGCCACGGACAGAGGGGGGGAACTAATGAAAAACTGTTTTTT.

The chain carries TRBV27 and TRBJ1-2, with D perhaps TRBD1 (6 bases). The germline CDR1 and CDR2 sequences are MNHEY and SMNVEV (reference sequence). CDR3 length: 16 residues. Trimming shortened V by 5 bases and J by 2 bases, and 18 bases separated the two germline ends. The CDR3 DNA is TGTGCCAGCAGTCCCCTTCGGGGGGCGCTAAACTATGGCTACACCTTC. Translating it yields CASSPLRGALNYGYTF.

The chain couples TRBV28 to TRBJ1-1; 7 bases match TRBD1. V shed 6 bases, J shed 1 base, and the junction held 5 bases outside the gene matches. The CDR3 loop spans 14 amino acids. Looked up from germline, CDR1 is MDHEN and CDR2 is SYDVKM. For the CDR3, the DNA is TGTGCCAGCAGAGAAGGGGGCGGGAACACTGAAGCTTTCTTT. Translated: CASREGGGNTEAFF. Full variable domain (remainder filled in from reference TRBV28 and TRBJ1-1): DVKVTQSSRYLVKRTGEKVFLECVQDMDHENMFWYRQDPGLGLRLIYFSYDVKMKEKGDIPEGYSVSREKKERFSLILESASTNQTSMYLCASREGGGNTEAFFGQGTRLTVV.

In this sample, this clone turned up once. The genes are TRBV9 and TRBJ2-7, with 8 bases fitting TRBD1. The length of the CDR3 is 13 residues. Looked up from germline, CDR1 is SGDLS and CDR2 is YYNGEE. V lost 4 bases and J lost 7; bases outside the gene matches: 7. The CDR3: CASSNQGTGEQYF. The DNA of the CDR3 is TGTGCCAGCAGCAACCAAGGGACAGGTGAGCAGTACTTC.

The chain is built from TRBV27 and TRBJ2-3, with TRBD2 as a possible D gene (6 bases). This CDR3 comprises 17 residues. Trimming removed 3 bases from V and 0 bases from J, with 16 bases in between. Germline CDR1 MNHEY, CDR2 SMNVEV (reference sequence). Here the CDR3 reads CASSFLWAGLSTDTQYF. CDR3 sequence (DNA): TGTGCCAGCAGTTTCCTCTGGGCGGGACTGAGCACAGATACGCAGTATTTT.

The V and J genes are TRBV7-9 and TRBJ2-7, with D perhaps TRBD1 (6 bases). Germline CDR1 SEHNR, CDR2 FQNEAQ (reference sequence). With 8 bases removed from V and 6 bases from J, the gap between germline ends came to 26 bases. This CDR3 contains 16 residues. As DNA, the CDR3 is TGTGCCAGCTTCCCGGCGCAGGGGCGGATTGCGGGCGAGCAGTACTTC. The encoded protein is CASFPAQGRIAGEQYF.

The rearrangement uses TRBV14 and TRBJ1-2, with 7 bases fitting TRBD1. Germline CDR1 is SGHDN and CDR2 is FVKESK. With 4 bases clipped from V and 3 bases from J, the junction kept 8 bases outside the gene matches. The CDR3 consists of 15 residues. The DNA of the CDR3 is TGTGCCAGCAGCCTCCCGGGACAGACATACTATGGCTACACCTTC. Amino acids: CASSLPGQTYYGYTF.

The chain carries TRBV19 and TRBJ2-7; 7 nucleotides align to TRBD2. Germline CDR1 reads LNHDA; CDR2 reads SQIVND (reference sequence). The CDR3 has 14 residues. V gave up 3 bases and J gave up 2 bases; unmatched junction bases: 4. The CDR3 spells CASSIPGGPYEQYF. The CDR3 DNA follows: TGTGCCAGTAGTATCCCGGGAGGCCCCTACGAGCAGTACTTC.

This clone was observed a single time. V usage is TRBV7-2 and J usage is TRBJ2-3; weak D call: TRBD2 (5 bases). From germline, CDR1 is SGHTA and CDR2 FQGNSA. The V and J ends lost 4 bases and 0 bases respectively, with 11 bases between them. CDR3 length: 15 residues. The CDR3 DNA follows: TGTGCCAGCAGCTCCCGGACTTATAGCACAGATACGCAGTATTTT. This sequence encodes CASSSRTYSTDTQYF.

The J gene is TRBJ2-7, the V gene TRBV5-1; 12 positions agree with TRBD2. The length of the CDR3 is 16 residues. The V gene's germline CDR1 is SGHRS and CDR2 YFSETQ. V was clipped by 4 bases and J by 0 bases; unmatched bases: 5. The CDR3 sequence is CASSPTSGSVSYEQYF. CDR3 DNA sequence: TGCGCCAGCAGCCCGACTAGCGGGAGTGTCTCCTACGAGCAGTACTTC.

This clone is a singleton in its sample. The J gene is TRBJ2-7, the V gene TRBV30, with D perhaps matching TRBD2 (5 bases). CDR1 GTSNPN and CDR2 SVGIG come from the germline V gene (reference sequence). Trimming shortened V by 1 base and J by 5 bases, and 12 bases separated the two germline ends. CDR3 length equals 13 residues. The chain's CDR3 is CAWSGGLDDEQYF. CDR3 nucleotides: TGTGCCTGGAGTGGAGGACTGGACGACGAGCAGTACTTC.